Each of the 21 T cell receptor beta chains below was sequenced from the same sample in a study of blood T cell repertoires in COVID-19. Assay: immunoSEQ multiplex PCR; the TCRdb copy retains only in-frame clones and omits some. The top ten hold 3.5% to 4.5% of the sample, which has roughly 42,000 clones, nearly 90% seen once. The sample consisted of peripheral blood. These TCRs come from a man aged 60 to 69 with acute or convalescent COVID-19.

The rearrangement links TRBV9 to TRBJ1-2; D is perhaps TRBD1 (6 bases). Germline CDR1 SGDLS, CDR2 YYNGEE. Trimming took 4 bases from V and 6 from J, leaving 16 bases between them. The CDR3 has 14 residues. CDR3 sequence reads: CASSTRGGHHGYTF. The CDR3 nucleotides are TGTGCCAGCAGCACCCGGGGGGGACATCATGGCTACACCTTC.

This chain links TRBV19 with TRBJ2-1; D might be TRBD2 (5 bases). The CDR3 is 14 amino acids. Trimming cost V 1 base and J 4 bases, with 8 bases left between them. From germline, CDR1 is LNHDA and CDR2 SQIVND (reference sequence). CDR3 protein: CASSIGGGYNEQFF. The CDR3 DNA is TGTGCCAGTAGTATAGGTGGAGGTTACAATGAGCAGTTCTTC. The whole variable domain, filled in from reference TRBV19 and TRBJ2-1, reads DGGITQSPKYLFRKEGQNVTLSCEQNLNHDAMYWYRQDPGQGLRLIYYSQIVNDFQKGDIAEGYSVSREKKESFPLTVTSAQKNPTAFYLCASSIGGGYNEQFFGPGTRLTVL.

This sequence joins TRBV6-5 and TRBJ1-3; the match to TRBD1 covers 9 bases. The V and J ends lost 5 bases and 5 bases, in that order; junction bases with no gene match: 7. This CDR3 region has 15 residues. In germline, CDR1 is MNHEY, CDR2 SVGAGI. The CDR3 DNA sequence: TGTGCCAGCAGTCCCGGGACAGGGAGTAGAAACACCATATATTTT. It yields the protein CASSPGTGSRNTIYF.

This clone was recorded once. The chain couples TRBV6-2 or TRBV6-3 to TRBJ2-5, with 7 positions matching TRBD1. The CDR3 runs to 15 residues. From germline, CDR1 is MNHEY and CDR2 SVGEGT. The V and J ends lost 2 bases and 5 bases, in that order; junction bases with no gene match: 8. The CDR3 here is CASSYPDRVRETQYF. As DNA, the CDR3 is TGTGCCAGCAGTTACCCCGACAGGGTGCGGGAGACCCAGTACTTC.

The chain uses TRBV9 and TRBJ2-3; 12 bases line up with TRBD2. V shed 4 bases, J shed 1 base, and the junction held 4 bases outside the gene matches. CDR1 is SGDLS and CDR2 is YYNGEE in the germline V gene. This CDR3 region has 16 residues. The CDR3 DNA reads TGTGCCAGCAGCTCCAGACTAGCGGGGGGCACAGATACGCAGTATTTT. Translating it yields CASSSRLAGGTDTQYF.

The chain is built from TRBV11-2 and TRBJ2-1, with 9 bases aligning to TRBD1. The CDR3 consists of 15 residues. J gave up 6 bases and V 4 bases, and 7 bases lay outside the gene matches. Germline V lookup: CDR1 SGHAT, CDR2 FQNNGV. As DNA, the CDR3 is TGTGCCAGCAGCTGGTCGGGACAGGGATTCAATGAGCAGTTCTTC. It specifies CASSWSGQGFNEQFF.

The chain has TRBV10-3 and TRBJ2-1; TRBD2 is a possible D gene (6 bases). Germline CDR1 and CDR2: ENHRY and SYGVKD. CDR3 length: 13 amino acids. The V gene lost 10 bases and the J gene lost 0 bases, with 10 bases spanning the gap. Here the CDR3 DNA reads TGTGCCACCGGGGACTCCTCCTACAATGAGCAGTTCTTC. Protein: CATGDSSYNEQFF.

This clone was seen only once. This sequence joins TRBV30 and TRBJ1-1, with 8 bases matching TRBD1. V shed 2 bases and J 2 bases; nucleotides not matched to a gene: 10. Germline V lookup: CDR1 GTSNPN, CDR2 SVGIG (reference sequence). There are 16 residues in the CDR3. The CDR3 is CAWSYFGTGYNTEAFF. The CDR3, as DNA: TGTGCCTGGAGTTATTTTGGGACAGGTTATAACACTGAAGCTTTCTTT.

This chain links TRBV11-2 with TRBJ1-3, with D unresolved. V dropped 5 bases and J dropped 0 bases, with 11 bases sitting between them. The CDR3 runs to 15 residues. The germline V gene has CDR1 SGHAT and CDR2 FQNNGV. CDR3 nucleotides: TGTGCCAGCAGCCCAGACGGGGACTCTGGAAACACCATATATTTT. Amino acids: CASSPDGDSGNTIYF.

V usage is TRBV4-3 and J usage is TRBJ1-1, with D tentatively TRBD1 (5 bases). Between the trimmed V and J ends, which lost 0 bases and 11 bases, there was a span of 10 bases. The CDR3 extends over 12 amino acids. The germline CDR1 and CDR2 sequences are LGHNA and YSLEER. The CDR3 DNA follows: TGCGCCAGCAGCCAAGATTGGGGGGAGGCTTTCTTT. Encoded protein: CASSQDWGEAFF.

This chain connects TRBV28 to TRBJ1-2; D call uncertain. CDR1 MDHEN and CDR2 SYDVKM come from the germline V gene. Between the trimmed V and J ends, which lost 3 bases and 0 bases, there was a span of 14 bases. The CDR3 spans 16 residues. The CDR3 reads CASSFRRDPANYGYTF. The CDR3 DNA is TGTGCCAGCAGTTTTCGCCGGGATCCAGCTAACTATGGCTACACCTTC.

The chain has TRBV30 and TRBJ1-2; 7 positions agree with TRBD1. Germline lookup yields CDR1 GTSNPN and CDR2 SVGIG (reference sequence). The V and J ends lost 2 bases and 3 bases, in that order; junction bases with no gene match: 9. The CDR3 has 15 residues. The CDR3 DNA is TGTGCCTGGAGTCAAGGGGGCGCCCCTTACTATGGCTACACCTTC. It codes for CAWSQGGAPYYGYTF.

This clone has only a few counts. The genes are TRBV5-1 and TRBJ1-2; TRBD1 matches 9 bases. This CDR3 region has 17 residues. V gave up 2 bases and J gave up 6 bases; unmatched junction bases: 14. CDR1 and CDR2 from the germline V gene are SGHRS and YFSETQ. CDR3 amino acids: CASSFNSGQGFGNGYTF. The CDR3 bases are TGCGCCAGCAGCTTTAATTCGGGACAGGGATTTGGAAATGGCTACACCTTC.

This clone occurred a few times. Written as DNA, the CDR3 is TGCGCCAGCAGGGAGGGGGCGAATAGCAATCAGCCCCAGCATTTT. Translation gives CASREGANSNQPQHF. The chain joins TRBV4-3 to TRBJ1-5; 7 bases map to TRBD1. CDR3 length: 15 residues. The V segment lost 6 bases and the J segment 0 bases; nucleotides outside the gene matches: 5. Germline CDR1 LGHNA, CDR2 YSLEER.

This rearrangement joins TRBV27 to TRBJ1-2; 10 bases agree with TRBD1. Germline V gene lookup returns CDR1 MNHEY and CDR2 SMNVEV (reference sequence). The junction had 1 base not matched to a gene; V was cut back by 3 bases and J by 6 bases. The CDR3 has 13 amino acids. This chain's CDR3 is CASSFGTGDGYTF. CDR3 in DNA: TGTGCCAGCAGTTTCGGGACAGGGGATGGCTACACCTTC.

This clone was seen a few times. J is TRBJ2-7 and V is TRBV2; 7 positions match TRBD1. Germline assignment: CDR1 SNHLY and CDR2 FYNNEI. The CDR3 consists of 16 residues. V was pared by 0 bases and J by 3 bases, with 8 bases of the junction left unmatched. CDR3 protein: CASSEAKGQALYEQYF. DNA for the CDR3: TGTGCCAGCAGTGAAGCAAAAGGACAGGCACTCTACGAGCAGTACTTC.

V is TRBV14 and J is TRBJ2-7, with TRBD1 identical over 8 bases. The V segment lost 4 bases and the J segment 0 bases; nucleotides outside the gene matches: 5. CDR3 length: 15 amino acids. Germline CDR1 reads SGHDN; CDR2 reads FVKESK. Here the CDR3 DNA reads TGTGCCAGCAGCCCGGGGGACAGGAGCTCCTACGAGCAGTACTTC. Translation: CASSPGDRSSYEQYF.

V gene TRBV5-1 combines with J gene TRBJ1-4; 7 nucleotides match TRBD1. CDR3 length equals 16 residues. V gave up 0 bases and J gave up 5 bases; unmatched junction bases: 7. Germline-derived CDR1 and CDR2 are SGHRS and YFSETQ. The CDR3 region is CASSLGQGTSNEKLFF. For the CDR3, the DNA is TGCGCCAGCAGCTTGGGACAGGGAACCTCCAATGAAAAACTGTTTTTT.

V gene TRBV5-1 combines with J gene TRBJ2-1, with D maybe TRBD2 (6 bases). The CDR3 covers 13 residues. V lost 4 bases and J lost 10, with 15 bases in between. The germline CDR1 and CDR2 sequences are SGHRS and YFSETQ. The CDR3 sequence: CASSPIGRGEQFF. CDR3 nucleotide sequence: TGCGCCAGCAGCCCAATCGGGCGGGGAGAGCAGTTCTTC.

CDR3 in amino acids: CTSSRRIQGKNNEQFF. DNA for the CDR3: TGCACCAGCAGCCGCCGAATCCAGGGGAAAAACAATGAGCAGTTCTTC. The genes are TRBV1 and TRBJ2-1; no DNA check was done on the table's D call, TRBD1. TRBV1 is deemed a pseudogene. This CDR3 spans 16 amino acids.

The chain uses TRBV12-5 and TRBJ2-5; 9 nucleotides align to TRBD1. The CDR3 extends over 17 amino acids. Trimming took 5 bases from V and 0 from J; bases not matched to a gene: 10. Germline assignment: CDR1 LGHNT and CDR2 FRNRAP. CDR3 sequence: CASGLRTGVSYQETQYF. The CDR3 DNA is TGTGCTAGTGGTCTACGGACAGGGGTTTCGTACCAAGAGACCCAGTACTTC.